This T cell receptor (beta chain) was sequenced in a study of T-cell reconstitution after alpha-beta-depleted transplantation in children. TCRbeta library preparation incorporated unique molecular identifiers. TCRdb reprocessed the PCR reads via MiXCR and lists one record per CDR3 protein. Found here are fewer than 120,000 distinct CDR3 sequences, 10% to 13% of them singletons; the top ten hold more than 7%. This clonotype was counted ten times or more. There are 17 residues in the CDR3. With V trimmed by 3 bases and J by 0 bases, 6 bases remained unmatched. The germline gives CDR1 SGHAT, CDR2 FQNNGV.

This clonotype was sampled from a human donor who donated a stem cell graft to a child with acute lymphoblastic leukemia. The chain recombines TRBV11-2 with TRBJ1-3; 9 bases match TRBD1. Sequenced here: PBMCs from the stem cell graft donor, sampled from the stem cell graft. This CDR3 is CASSFPGTGSSGNTIYF. The CDR3 DNA reads as TGTGCCAGCAGCTTCCCCGGGACAGGGAGCTCTGGAAACACCATATATTTT.